These T cell receptor beta chains were read from a single sample in a study of blood T cell repertoires in COVID-19. Measured with immunoSEQ multiplex PCR; TCRdb has only the in-frame clones, and not every one. The table records approximately 120,000 clones, around three quarters of them present only once. Input material: peripheral blood. These receptors originate from a human donor in a cohort sampled during active or convalescent COVID-19. Each CDR3 is given with its conserved first and last residue. The D gene is left open where the match is weak. The listing skips clone size in some rows; elsewhere it reads once, few, many or a size class.

clone size	D gene	V gene	J gene	CDR3 protein	CDR3 DNA
-	TRBD2	TRBV4-3	TRBJ2-6	CASSQDSSGRAGGANVLTF	TGCGCCAGCAGCCAAGATTCTAGCGGGAGGGCCGGTGGGGCCAACGTCCTGACTTTC
-	TRBD1	TRBV6-2/TRBV6-3	TRBJ2-5	CASSYSIYRDRPEETQYF	TGTGCCAGCAGTTACTCGATTTACCGGGACAGACCTGAAGAGACCCAGTACTTC
-	TRBD2	TRBV9	TRBJ2-2	CASSVYPSGGFTTGELFF	TGTGCCAGCAGCGTGTATCCTAGCGGGGGGTTTACCACCGGGGAGCTGTTTTTT
-	-	TRBV28	TRBJ2-7	CASSLWGDRQDSYEQYF	TGTGCCAGCAGTTTATGGGGGGATCGACAGGACTCCTACGAGCAGTACTTC
-	TRBD2	TRBV3-1/TRBV3-2	TRBJ2-3	CASSPPQRGNTDTQYF	TGTGCCAGCAGCCCCCCCCAGCGGGGGAACACAGATACGCAGTATTTT
-	-	TRBV27	TRBJ2-3	CASAPGYTSTDTQYF	TGTGCCAGCGCCCCCGGGTACACTAGCACAGATACGCAGTATTTT
-	-	TRBV19	TRBJ2-2	CASSIAFGELFF	TGTGCCAGTAGTATAGCATTCGGGGAGCTGTTTTTT
-	-	TRBV3-1/TRBV3-2	TRBJ2-3	CASSQEEDGGGHTDTQYF	TGTGCCAGCAGCCAAGAGGAGGATGGTGGGGGCCACACAGATACGCAGTATTTT
-	TRBD1	TRBV5-4	TRBJ2-3	CASSPRDRGNLNTQYF	TGTGCCAGCAGCCCCCGGGACAGGGGGAATCTGAATACGCAGTATTTT
-	TRBD2	TRBV7-2	TRBJ2-2	CASSQGTSGRGRELFF	TGTGCCAGCAGCCAAGGGACTAGCGGGAGAGGTCGGGAGCTGTTTTTT
-	TRBD1	TRBV12-5	TRBJ1-5	CASGSSGTVNQPQHF	TGTGCTAGTGGTTCCTCCGGGACAGTCAATCAGCCCCAGCATTTT
-	-	TRBV5-1	TRBJ2-7	CASSPVGGRHEQYF	TGCGCCAGCAGCCCGGTCGGAGGGCGGCACGAGCAGTACTTC
-	TRBD2	TRBV4-3	TRBJ2-1	CASSHEGLAGTGEQFF	TGCGCCAGCAGCCACGAGGGACTAGCGGGAACGGGAGAGCAGTTCTTC
-	-	TRBV4-1	TRBJ1-1	CASSQVPTQLEAFF	TGCGCCAGCAGCCAAGTCCCCACTCAATTGGAAGCTTTCTTT
-	TRBD1	TRBV14	TRBJ1-2	CASSQGGFGQGYYGYTF	TGTGCCAGCAGCCAAGGAGGTTTTGGACAGGGGTACTATGGCTACACCTTC
-	TRBD1	TRBV5-4	TRBJ1-2	CASSPGQRTNYGYTF	TGTGCCAGCAGCCCGGGACAGCGTACTAACTATGGCTACACCTTC
once	-	TRBV19	TRBJ1-3	CASSLTGTKERNTIYF	TGTGCCAGTAGCTTAACTGGGACAAAGGAAAGAAACACCATATATTTT
few	TRBD2	TRBV28	TRBJ2-1	CASSFLREGMTYNEQFF	TGTGCCAGCAGTTTCTTGCGGGAGGGGATGACCTACAATGAGCAGTTCTTC
-	-	TRBV7-9	TRBJ1-1	CASSARSGGTEAFF	TGTGCCAGCAGCGCACGCTCCGGGGGGACTGAAGCTTTCTTT
-	TRBD1	TRBV7-9	TRBJ2-1	CASSQTGGQVNEQFF	TGTGCCAGCAGCCAGACAGGGGGGCAGGTCAATGAGCAGTTCTTC
-	TRBD2	TRBV12-5	TRBJ2-1	CASGSRVAGHLNEQFF	TGTGCTAGTGGTTCCCGGGTAGCGGGGCACCTGAATGAGCAGTTCTTC
-	-	TRBV18	TRBJ1-5	CASSPGGMQPQHF	TGTGCCAGCTCACCGGGCGGGATGCAGCCCCAGCATTTT
once	TRBD2	TRBV9	TRBJ2-7	CASSVRAGGLNEQYF	TGTGCCAGCAGCGTAAGAGCGGGGGGGCTCAACGAGCAGTACTTC
-	-	TRBV24-1	TRBJ2-3	CATSQTQGYTDTQYF	TGTGCCACCAGTCAAACCCAGGGTTACACAGATACGCAGTATTTT
-	-	TRBV5-1	TRBJ2-2	CASSLGSGNTGELFF	TGCGCCAGCAGCTTGGGGAGCGGGAACACCGGGGAGCTGTTTTTT
-	-	TRBV20-1	TRBJ1-2	CRPQGSYGYTF	TGCAGACCCCAGGGGAGCTATGGCTACACCTTC
once	TRBD2	TRBV27	TRBJ2-3	CASSIDLGTSGITDTQYF	TGTGCCAGCAGTATCGACCTAGGGACTAGCGGGATCACAGATACGCAGTATTTT
-	TRBD1	TRBV19	TRBJ1-5	CASSLTGGNQPQHF	TGTGCCAGTAGTCTGACAGGGGGGAATCAGCCCCAGCATTTT
-	TRBD1	TRBV7-2	TRBJ2-7	CASTKLSGTALPYEQYF	TGTGCCAGCACCAAATTATCCGGGACAGCGCTACCCTACGAGCAGTACTTC
-	TRBD2	TRBV3-1/TRBV3-2	TRBJ2-5	CASSQALAGAGTQYF	TGTGCCAGCAGCCAAGCACTAGCGGGGGCTGGGACCCAGTACTTC
-	-	TRBV7-9	TRBJ1-6	CASSRGNSPLHF	TGTGCCAGCAGTCGGGGAAATTCACCCCTCCACTTT
many	-	TRBV4-3	TRBJ1-1	CASSQLIGVMNTEAFF	TGCGCCAGCAGCCAACTGATAGGGGTCATGAACACTGAAGCTTTCTTT
-	-	TRBV19	TRBJ2-3	CASSMFFSTDTQYF	TGTGCCAGTAGTATGTTCTTTTCTACAGATACGCAGTATTTT
-	-	TRBV9	TRBJ2-1	CASSVDNYGEQFF	TGTGCCAGCAGCGTAGATAACTACGGTGAGCAGTTCTTC
-	-	TRBV1	TRBJ2-7	CTTTHLAGVFHEQYF	TGCACCACCACCCATCTAGCGGGAGTCTTCCACGAGCAGTACTTC
-	TRBD1	TRBV6-6	TRBJ1-2	CASSYSSGTGVYGYTF	TGTGCCAGCAGTTACTCGAGTGGGACAGGGGTCTATGGCTACACCTTC
-	-	TRBV7-3	TRBJ2-7	CASSLTPLAEQYF	TGTGCCAGCAGCTTAACACCTTTGGCCGAGCAGTACTTC
-	-	TRBV21-1	TRBJ1-1	CASSKGGLNTEAFF	TGTGCCAGCAGCAAAGGAGGGTTGAACACTGAAGCTTTCTTT
few	TRBD2	TRBV13	TRBJ2-1	CASSRGGLAGTYNEQFF	TGTGCCAGCAGCCGGGGGGGACTAGCGGGAACCTACAATGAGCAGTTCTTC
few	-	TRBV4-2	TRBJ2-3	CASSQSRDTQYF	TGTGCCAGCAGCCAAAGTCGGGATACGCAGTATTTT
-	-	TRBV4-3	TRBJ1-2	CASSQESPGPVISYGYTF	TGCGCCAGCAGCCAAGAATCCCCGGGTCCGGTTATCTCCTATGGCTACACCTTC
few	-	TRBV7-8	TRBJ2-1	CASSWGLQNEQFF	TGTGCCAGCAGCTGGGGACTTCAGAATGAGCAGTTCTTC
-	-	TRBV9	TRBJ2-7	CASSAYGQLYEQYF	TGTGCCAGCAGCGCCTACGGACAACTCTACGAGCAGTACTTC
-	-	TRBV25-1	TRBJ1-2	CASSESANYGYTF	TGTGCCAGCAGTGAATCTGCTAACTATGGCTACACCTTC
-	TRBD2	TRBV5-5	TRBJ2-1	CASSPSGSSYNEQFF	TGTGCCAGCAGCCCTAGCGGGAGCTCCTACAATGAGCAGTTCTTC
-	-	TRBV6-1	TRBJ2-4	CASSEASLGSAKNIQYF	TGTGCCAGCAGTGAAGCCTCCCTAGGCTCGGCCAAAAACATTCAGTACTTC
-	TRBD1	TRBV19	TRBJ1-5	CASSRRPTGGGQPQHF	TGTGCCAGTAGCCGCAGACCGACAGGGGGAGGTCAGCCCCAGCATTTT
-	TRBD1	TRBV18	TRBJ1-1	CASSPRTGFEAFF	TGTGCCAGCTCACCTCGGACAGGGTTTGAAGCTTTCTTT
-	-	TRBV24-1	TRBJ2-5	CATQGPGSTETQYF	TGTGCCACTCAGGGGCCGGGGTCCACAGAGACCCAGTACTTC
-	-	TRBV18	TRBJ2-7	CASSPTDPSYEQYF	TGTGCCAGCTCACCGACAGACCCGTCCTACGAGCAGTACTTC
-	-	TRBV11-2	TRBJ1-4	CASSLAAGPNEKLFF	TGTGCCAGCAGCTTAGCGGCAGGCCCTAATGAAAAACTGTTTTTT
-	-	TRBV24-1	TRBJ1-2	CATSEPTATYGYTF	TGTGCCACCAGTGAGCCGACAGCAACCTATGGCTACACCTTC
-	TRBD2	TRBV9	TRBJ2-3	CASSLELAGLTDTQYF	TGTGCCAGCAGCCTAGAACTAGCGGGACTAACAGATACGCAGTATTTT
-	TRBD1	TRBV5-1	TRBJ2-7	CASKKEPGTGGEQYF	TGCGCCAGCAAAAAAGAACCCGGGACAGGAGGCGAGCAGTACTTC
-	-	TRBV19	TRBJ1-4	CASSIDLRSSNEKLFF	TGTGCCAGTAGTATAGATCTACGTTCCTCTAATGAAAAACTGTTTTTT